This is a list of T cell receptor beta chains from one sample in a study of cytomegalovirus exposure and HLA in healthy donors. Using immunoSEQ multiplex PCR, the repertoire was profiled, and TCRdb retains in-frame clones only, with some absent. The table records 150,000 to 200,000 clones, about 82% of them present only once. The material sequenced was PBMCs. All receptors derive from a man younger than 35 in good health and CMV-seronegative. Each CDR3 is given with its conserved first and last residue. D genes are given only for firm matches. Expanded clones get a size class; other rows say once, few or many, or leave the size out.

few	TRBJ1-3	-	TRBV19	TGTGCCAGTAGTACCCTCTCTACAGCCGGAAACACCATATATTTT	CASSTLSTAGNTIYF
-	TRBJ2-7	-	TRBV5-1	TGCGCCAGCAGCCATCCTATCGGGGGCGAGCAGTACTTC	CASSHPIGGEQYF
-	TRBJ2-2	-	TRBV7-7	TGTGCTAGCAGCTTGGGAGAGAGGGCGAACACCGGGGAGCTGTTTTTT	CASSLGERANTGELFF
once	TRBJ2-1	-	TRBV6-5	TGTGCCAGCAGTTACTCGGGAGCGATGTCCTACAATGAGCAGTTCTTC	CASSYSGAMSYNEQFF
-	TRBJ1-4	-	TRBV30	TGTGCCTGGAGTCGGCAGGGAGGAGAAAAACTGTTTTTT	CAWSRQGGEKLFF
-	TRBJ2-6	TRBD1	TRBV28	TGTGCCAGCGTGCCGGGACAGCGTTTCTCTGGGGCCAACGTCCTGACTTTC	CASVPGQRFSGANVLTF
-	TRBJ2-7	TRBD2	TRBV19	TGTGCCAGTAGTAAACTAGCGGGAGATAGTGGCAACGAGCAGTACTTC	CASSKLAGDSGNEQYF
-	TRBJ1-1	-	TRBV25-1	TGTGCCAGCAGCCCCTTTAGAGGGAACACTGAAGCTTTCTTT	CASSPFRGNTEAFF
-	TRBJ1-2	TRBD1	TRBV7-6	TGTGCCAGCAGCTTAGCACAGGGGGCCTTTGGCTACACCTTC	CASSLAQGAFGYTF
once	TRBJ2-7	-	TRBV4-2	TGTGCCAGCAGCCAATTCCGGTCCTACGAGCAGTACTTC	CASSQFRSYEQYF
once	TRBJ1-2	-	TRBV19	TGTGCCAGTAGTATAGGGAGTCGGCTGTATGGCTACACCTTC	CASSIGSRLYGYTF
-	TRBJ1-5	TRBD1	TRBV2	TGTGCCAGCAGCCCCGGTGAGGGGGCGAGTCAGCCCCAGCATTTT	CASSPGEGASQPQHF
-	TRBJ2-5	TRBD2	TRBV7-3	TGTGCCAGCAGCTATGGCGGGAGGGCCGAGGAGACCCAGTACTTC	CASSYGGRAEETQYF
-	TRBJ2-2	-	TRBV6-1	TGTGCCAGCAGTCCGGCGGCGGGAAACACCGGGGAGCTGTTTTTT	CASSPAAGNTGELFF
-	TRBJ1-2	TRBD1	TRBV2	TGTGCCAGCATCCCCGGACAGGCCTTTGACTATGGCTACACCTTC	CASIPGQAFDYGYTF
-	TRBJ2-1	-	TRBV12-1	TGTGCCAGCAACATGGACAGGAACAATGAGCAGTTCTTC	CASNMDRNNEQFF
-	TRBJ2-4	-	TRBV2	TGTGCCAGCAGCGACAGTTTTACCAAAAACATTCAGTACTTC	CASSDSFTKNIQYF
-	TRBJ1-2	TRBD1	TRBV6-5	TGTGCCAGCAGTAAACAGGGGGGATACGGCTACACCTTC	CASSKQGGYGYTF
-	TRBJ1-1	-	TRBV9	TGTGCCAGCAGCGTAGGTTTAGGACACCTTAACACTGAAGCTTTCTTT	CASSVGLGHLNTEAFF
-	TRBJ2-5	-	TRBV5-1	TGCGCCAGCAGCTTGGGCGGTCGGAGAGAGACCCAGTACTTC	CASSLGGRRETQYF
once	TRBJ1-6	-	TRBV6-5	TGTGCCAGCAGAGCTACGGGTTTGGGTTACTCACCCCTCCACTTT	CASRATGLGYSPLHF
few	TRBJ2-7	TRBD1	TRBV10-3	TGTGCCACCCGGGGACAGGCCTACGAGCAGTACTTC	CATRGQAYEQYF
-	TRBJ1-2	-	TRBV19	TGTGCCAGTAGCGCTACCGGACAGATCTATGGCTACACCTTC	CASSATGQIYGYTF
once	TRBJ2-1	-	TRBV18	TGTGCCAGCTCACCAACGAGCAGGGGGGCAAATGAGCAGTTCTTC	CASSPTSRGANEQFF
-	TRBJ1-1	-	TRBV14	TGTGCCAGCAGCCCCTCGGTGAACACTGAAGCTTTCTTT	CASSPSVNTEAFF
-	TRBJ1-2	-	TRBV7-9	TGTGCCAGCAGCTTAGCCGGTGGCTACACCTTC	CASSLAGGYTF
-	TRBJ2-5	-	TRBV5-5	TGTGCCAGCAGCTTGGACCCGCTCAGAGGAGAGACCCAGTACTTC	CASSLDPLRGETQYF
-	TRBJ2-3	-	TRBV19	TGTGCCAGTAGTATACCACAGGGAGGCACAGATACGCAGTATTTT	CASSIPQGGTDTQYF
once	TRBJ1-2	-	TRBV10-1	TGCGCCAGCAGTGAGTCCAGGGCCGCCGGTCGAGACGGCTACACCTTC	CASSESRAAGRDGYTF
-	TRBJ2-5	TRBD2	TRBV18	TGTGCCAGCTCCCTTTGGGCTAGCGGCCAAGAGACCCAGTACTTC	CASSLWASGQETQYF
few	TRBJ1-2	-	TRBV4-2	TGTGCCAGCAGCCAGCCAGAGGGGAGGGGCTACACCTTC	CASSQPEGRGYTF
once	TRBJ1-1	TRBD1	TRBV28	TGTGCCAGCAGTTTATGGGCGACAGGGCATACTGAAGCTTTCTTT	CASSLWATGHTEAFF
-	TRBJ2-5	-	TRBV11-3	TGTGCCAGCAGCTTAGATCCGGTCCCCGAGGAGACCCAGTACTTC	CASSLDPVPEETQYF
-	TRBJ1-4	-	TRBV15	TGTGCCACCAGCAGCCTCACCTCGGGGGAAAAACTGTTTTTT	CATSSLTSGEKLFF
-	TRBJ2-1	TRBD2	TRBV9	TGTGCCAGCAGCGGCCCGACCGAGCGGGAGTGGGATAATGAGCAGTTCTTC	CASSGPTEREWDNEQFF
-	TRBJ2-1	TRBD2	TRBV13	TGTGCCAGCAGCTGGACTAGCGGGAGGGCCTTGGCCTACAATGAGCAGTTCTTC	CASSWTSGRALAYNEQFF
-	TRBJ2-2	TRBD1	TRBV6-5	TGTGCCAGCAGCGACAGGGGTGGAAACACCGGGGAGCTGTTTTTT	CASSDRGGNTGELFF
-	TRBJ2-4	TRBD1	TRBV7-9	TGTGCCAGCAGCTTGGAACCAGGGGGCAAAAACATTCAGTACTTC	CASSLEPGGKNIQYF
-	TRBJ2-5	-	TRBV5-5	TGTGCCTGCGGGATAGAGACCCAGTACTTC	CACGIETQYF